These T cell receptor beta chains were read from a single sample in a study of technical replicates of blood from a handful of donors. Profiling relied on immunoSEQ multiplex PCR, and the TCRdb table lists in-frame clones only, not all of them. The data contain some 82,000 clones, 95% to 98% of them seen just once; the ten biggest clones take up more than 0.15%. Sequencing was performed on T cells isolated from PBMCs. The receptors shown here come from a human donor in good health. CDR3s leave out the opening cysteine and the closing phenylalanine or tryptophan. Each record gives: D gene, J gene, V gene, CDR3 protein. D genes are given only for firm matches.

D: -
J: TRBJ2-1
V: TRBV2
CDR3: ASTDRSSYNEQF

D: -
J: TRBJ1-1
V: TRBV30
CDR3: AWWSIRGNTEAF

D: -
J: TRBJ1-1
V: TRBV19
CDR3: ASISLFSSVNTEAF

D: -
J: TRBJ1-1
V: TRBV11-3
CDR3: ASSSRTGNTEAF

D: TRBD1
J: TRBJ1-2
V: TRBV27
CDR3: ASTTGGNGYT

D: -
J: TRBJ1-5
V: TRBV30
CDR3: AWSITRGGNQPQH

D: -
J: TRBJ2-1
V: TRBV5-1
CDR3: ASSLWMGTHNEQF

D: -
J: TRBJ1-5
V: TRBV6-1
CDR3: ASSENIVQPQH

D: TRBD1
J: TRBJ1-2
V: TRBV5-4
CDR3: ASSLGGTGANYGYT

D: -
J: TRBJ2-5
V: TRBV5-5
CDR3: ASAAPGVKETQY

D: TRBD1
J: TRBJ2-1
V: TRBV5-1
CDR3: ASSLWDRDYNEQF

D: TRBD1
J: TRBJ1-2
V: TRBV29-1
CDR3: SVADRVYGYT

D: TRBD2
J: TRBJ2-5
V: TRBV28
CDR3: ASSFRGTSAQETQY

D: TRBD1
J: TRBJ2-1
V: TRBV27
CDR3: ASGKTGGSYNEQF

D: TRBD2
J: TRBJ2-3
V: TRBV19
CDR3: ASSIGLAGVADTQY

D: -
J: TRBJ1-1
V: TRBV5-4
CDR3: ASWTPNTEAF

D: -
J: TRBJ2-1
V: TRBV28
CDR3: ASSSEVNEQF

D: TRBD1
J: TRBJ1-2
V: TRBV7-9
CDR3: ASSLGTGSSGYT

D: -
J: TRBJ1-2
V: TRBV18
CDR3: ASSPTGDGYGYT

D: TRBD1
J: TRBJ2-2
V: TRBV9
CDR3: ASSVGMGQGRSTGELF

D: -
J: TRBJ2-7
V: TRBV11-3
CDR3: ASSLDRFRSDYEQY

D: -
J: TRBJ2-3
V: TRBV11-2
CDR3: ASSFTGLDTQY

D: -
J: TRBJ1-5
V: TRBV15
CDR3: ATSSLQGRQPQH

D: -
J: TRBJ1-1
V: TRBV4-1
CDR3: ASSQVAGGSEAF

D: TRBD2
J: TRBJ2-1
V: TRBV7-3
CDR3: ASSLGAGGHNEQF

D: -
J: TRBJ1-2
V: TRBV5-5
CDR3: ASSLGSRAGGYT

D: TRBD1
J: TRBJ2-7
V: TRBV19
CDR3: ASSMTGPHEQY

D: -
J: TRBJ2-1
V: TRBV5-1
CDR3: ASSLAAGVSYNEQF

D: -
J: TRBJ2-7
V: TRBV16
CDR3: ASSQSGAHEQY

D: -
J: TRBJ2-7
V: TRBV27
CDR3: ASGPTPLSGEQY

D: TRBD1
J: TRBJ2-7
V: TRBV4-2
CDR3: ASSQGNRGMDEQY

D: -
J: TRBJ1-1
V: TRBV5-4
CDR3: ASRGGGERTEAF

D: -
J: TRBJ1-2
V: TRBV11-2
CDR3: ASSVTAWVNYGYT